The 7 T cell receptor beta chains in this list originate from one sample, sequenced in a study of response to subunit inactivated influenza vaccine. TCRdb independently ran MiXCR on the RT-PCR reads; one entry per CDR3 protein. The data hold some 570,000 distinct CDR3 sequences, with approximately 10% observed a single time. These data are also associated with another study on T cells expressing NK-cell markers. That study adds: Template switching by 5'RACE with UMIs generated the TCR beta cDNA.

The sample here was PBMCs from blood, taken on the day of vaccination. The receptors shown here come from a man aged 45-60 years who received an inactivated influenza vaccine.

This clonotype was recorded at least ten times. The V and J genes are TRBV6-1 and TRBJ2-1; weak D call: TRBD2 (5 bases). V was shortened by 5 bases and J by 0 bases, with 14 bases between the two germline ends. CDR3 length: 16 amino acids. Germline lookup yields CDR1 MNHNS and CDR2 SASEGT. The CDR3 DNA reads as TGTGCCAGCAGTCCTGGACTGGTCAGCTCCTACAATGAGCAGTTCTTC. Amino acids: CASSPGLVSSYNEQFF.

The CDR3 sequence: CASSPGGTSSGNTIYF. CDR3 nucleotide sequence: TGTGCCAGCAGCCCAGGGGGGACTAGCTCTGGAAACACCATATATTTT. V and J are TRBV7-2 and TRBJ1-3; TRBD1 matches 7 bases. Germline V gives CDR1 SGHTA, CDR2 FQGNSA. The CDR3 length is 16 residues. With V trimmed by 5 bases and J by 0 bases, 7 bases remained unmatched.

The gene calls are TRBV4-3 and TRBJ2-1; 8 bases are shared with TRBD2. Germline assignment: CDR1 LGHNA and CDR2 YSLEER. With 0 bases clipped from V and 7 bases from J, the junction kept 8 bases outside the gene matches. This CDR3 is built from 16 residues. The CDR3 loop reads CASSQESAGGINEQFF. CDR3 sequence (DNA): TGCGCCAGCAGCCAAGAAAGCGCGGGGGGAATTAATGAGCAGTTCTTC.

Note on this clonotype: A read error may account for a junction end that differs from germline. The chain is built from TRBV20-1 and TRBJ2-7, with D perhaps TRBD1 (6 bases). Germline CDR1 reads DFQATT; CDR2 reads SNEGSKA (reference sequence). This CDR3 contains 14 residues. CDR3 coding DNA: TGCAGTGCAAGAGATATGGTCAGGGGCTACGAGCAGTACTTC. Translating it yields CSARDMVRGYEQYF.

This clonotype was seen a few times. This chain uses TRBV7-9 with TRBJ1-2, with D unclear. Germline-derived CDR1 and CDR2 are SEHNR and FQNEAQ (reference sequence). The CDR3 runs to 13 residues. The germline V and J ends were trimmed by 5 bases and 4 bases, with 11 bases remaining between them. The CDR3 reads CASSLPGLYGYTF. The CDR3 DNA reads as TGTGCCAGCAGCCTTCCGGGCCTCTATGGCTACACCTTC.

This clonotype was recorded a few times. The chain uses TRBV7-9 and TRBJ2-5; tentatively, D is TRBD2 (7 bases). V lost 5 bases and J 2 bases, leaving 18 bases between the germline ends. The germline V gene encodes CDR1 SEHNR and CDR2 FQNEAQ (reference sequence). The CDR3 runs to 16 residues. CDR3 nucleotides: TGTGCCAGCAGCCCTATGGCAGCGGGACATCAAGAGACCCAGTACTTC. It is translated as CASSPMAAGHQETQYF.

This clonotype was recorded many times. The chain joins TRBV6-1 to TRBJ2-1, with a weak D call TRBD2 (5 bases). V was clipped by 11 bases and J by 6 bases, with 14 bases between them. The CDR3 consists of 12 residues. Germline V gene lookup returns CDR1 MNHNS and CDR2 SASEGT. CDR3 sequence (DNA): TGTGCCGGAGGATTTAATCCCAATGAGCAGTTCTTC. Translation gives CAGGFNPNEQFF.